This record concerns one TCR beta chain sequence. Its antigen is undetermined. The data were taken from a study of vaccination effects on CD4 cells after COVID-19. Study-wide points: For convalescents, most of the spike-reactive clones seen post-vaccine were new vaccine-induced clones.

Sequencing in the ViraFEST assay came after antigen-specific CD4+ T cells had been expanded with viral peptide pools, which were used to stimulate PBMC. Culturing for about 9 days preceded CD4+ T cell isolation. A PCR test confirmed that the person had SARS-CoV-2 infection between March and December 2020. It was two doses of either the BNT162b2 or mRNA-1273 vaccine that participants received. Each culture had half its medium swapped for IL-2 medium on days 3 and 7. Assay: immunoSEQ multiplex PCR; the TCRdb copy retains only in-frame clones and omits some. The table has approximately 15,000 clones, about 80% seen once. V gave up 1 base and J gave up 2 bases, with 6 bases separating them. The CDR3 length is 14 residues. Per germline, CDR1 SGHNT and CDR2 YENEEA.

The chain couples TRBV11-3 to TRBJ2-1; no firm D call. Material: CD4+ T cells from PBMCs cultured with SARS-CoV-2 spike peptides, obtained after COVID-19 vaccination. The receptor was derived from a human donor who had a prior SARS-CoV-2 infection. The DNA of the CDR3 is TGTGCCAGCAGCTTAGGCGGTACCTACAATGAGCAGTTCTTC. It codes for CASSLGGTYNEQFF.